The 14 T cell receptor beta chains reported below all come from one sample, sequenced in a study of blood T cell repertoires in COVID-19. The data were produced by immunoSEQ multiplex PCR, yet TCRdb's version contains in-frame clones alone and is incomplete. The top ten clones hold 2.5% of a sample with roughly 270,000 clones, about 85% of them seen once. The specimen was PBMCs or T cells enriched from blood (not recorded which). The origin of the receptors is a woman between 45 and 65 years old who had recovered from COVID-19.

V gene TRBV12-3 or TRBV12-4 combines with J gene TRBJ1-6, with 7 bases that match TRBD1. Losses at the gene ends were 6 bases for V and 7 bases for J; bases not matched to a gene: 3. The CDR3 loop spans 13 amino acids. CDR3 sequence (DNA): TGTGCCAGCAGCGGACAGGAAAATTCACCCCTCCACTTT. This codes for CASSGQENSPLHF.

V gene TRBV10-3 combines with J gene TRBJ2-3; 10 bases match TRBD2. This CDR3 spans 14 amino acids. Unmatched junction bases numbered 9, after V lost 10 bases and J lost 5 bases. CDR1 and CDR2 from the germline V gene are ENHRY and SYGVKD. The CDR3, as DNA: TGTGCCACGACCGTAGCGGGGGGACGAGATACGCAGTATTTT. It encodes CATTVAGGRDTQYF.

CDR3 in amino acids: CASSPGRQVNNSPLHF. Written as DNA, the CDR3 is TGTGCCAGCAGCCCAGGTCGACAGGTCAATAATTCACCCCTCCACTTT. The genes are TRBV9 and TRBJ1-6; TRBD1 might be the D (6 bases). The V gene's germline CDR1 is SGDLS and CDR2 YYNGEE. The CDR3 has 16 residues. Trimming took off 4 bases at V and 5 bases at J, with 16 bases between the two ends.

This chain links TRBV28 with TRBJ1-5; no definite D call. This CDR3 is built from 16 residues. Trimming shortened V by 1 base and J by 2 bases, and 12 bases separated the two germline ends. Germline CDR1 MDHEN, CDR2 SYDVKM. CDR3 nucleotide sequence: TGTGCCAGCAGTTTATATTTGTTGCAGGGCAATCAGCCCCAGCATTTT. Translation gives CASSLYLLQGNQPQHF.

The chain couples TRBV3-1 (or the pseudogene TRBV3-2) to TRBJ1-4; 7 nucleotides match TRBD1. CDR3 length: 16 residues. The germline CDR1 and CDR2 sequences are LGHDT and YNNKEL (reference sequence). The ends lost 1 base at V and 7 bases at J; junction bases unmatched: 9. The CDR3 loop reads CASSQAPTGLTEKLFF. The CDR3, as DNA: TGTGCCAGCAGCCAAGCGCCGACAGGGCTCACTGAAAAACTGTTTTTT.

J is TRBJ2-7 and V is TRBV7-2, with 7 bases lining up with TRBD2. The trim removed 0 bases at V and 6 bases at J, leaving 14 bases unmatched. There are 17 residues in the CDR3. The germline CDR1 and CDR2 sequences are SGHTA and FQGNSA. The DNA of the CDR3 is TGTGCCAGCAGCTTAGCCCCGGGACTAAGCATCTTAGGCGAGCAGTACTTC. Translation: CASSLAPGLSILGEQYF. The complete variable domain, with remaining parts taken from reference TRBV7-2 and TRBJ2-7, reads GAGVSQSPSNKVTEKGKDVELRCDPISGHTALYWYRQSLGQGLEFLIYFQGNSAPDKSGLPSDRFSAERTGGSVSTLTIQRTQQEDSAVYLCASSLAPGLSILGEQYFGPGTRLTVT.

The chain has TRBV2 and TRBJ1-6, with D unclear. V was cut by 4 bases and J by 5 bases, with 9 bases left in between. This CDR3 contains 14 residues. Germline assignment: CDR1 SNHLY and CDR2 FYNNEI. This CDR3 is CASSVGRNNSPLHF. CDR3 DNA sequence: TGTGCCAGCAGTGTTGGGAGGAATAATTCACCCCTCCACTTT.

The chain has TRBV7-2 and TRBJ2-2; D unresolved. The ends were cut back, 1 base at V and 7 bases at J, with 10 bases in the middle. Germline CDR1 and CDR2: SGHTA and FQGNSA. The CDR3 has 14 amino acids. CDR3 in amino acids: CASSLVVTGGELFF. CDR3 nucleotide sequence: TGTGCCAGCAGCTTAGTGGTAACTGGCGGGGAGCTGTTTTTT. Using reference TRBV7-2 and TRBJ2-2 for the parts outside the CDR3, the full variable domain is GAGVSQSPSNKVTEKGKDVELRCDPISGHTALYWYRQSLGQGLEFLIYFQGNSAPDKSGLPSDRFSAERTGGSVSTLTIQRTQQEDSAVYLCASSLVVTGGELFFGEGSRLTVL.

This clone appeared once. The genes are TRBV5-6 and TRBJ2-3; 8 bases match TRBD1. CDR3 length equals 13 residues. CDR1 is SGHDT and CDR2 is YYEEEE in the germline V gene. V lost 4 bases, J lost 6 bases, and 4 bases stayed unmatched. The CDR3 DNA sequence: TGTGCCAGCAGCCTCGACAGGGGCGATACGCAGTATTTT. Its protein product is CASSLDRGDTQYF.

The V and J genes are TRBV30 and TRBJ1-5; D perhaps matches TRBD1 (6 bases). V was trimmed by 2 bases and J by 2 bases, leaving 19 bases between them. Germline assignment: CDR1 GTSNPN and CDR2 SVGIG (reference sequence). The CDR3 runs 17 residues. The CDR3 nucleotides are TGTGCCTGGAGTCCAACCCCGGGACACGCGGGCAATCAGCCCCAGCATTTT. Translation gives CAWSPTPGHAGNQPQHF.

The sample holds a few counts of this clone. The rearrangement joins TRBV2 to TRBJ1-2; D not resolved. Germline V lookup: CDR1 SNHLY, CDR2 FYNNEI. The CDR3 has 11 residues. The V end was cut by 8 bases, the J end by 4 bases, with 8 bases between. CDR3 region: CASGQFYGYTF. The CDR3 bases are TGTGCCAGCGGCCAGTTCTATGGCTACACCTTC. Supplemented by reference TRBV2 and TRBJ1-2, the full variable domain reads EPEVTQTPSHQVTQMGQEVILRCVPISNHLYFYWYRQILGQKVEFLVSFYNNEISEKSEIFDDQFSVERPDGSNFTLKIRSTKLEDSAMYFCASGQFYGYTFGSGTRLTVV.

The sample holds one count of this clone. The chain couples TRBV2 to TRBJ2-5, with D perhaps being TRBD1 or TRBD2 (5 bases each). Germline-derived CDR1 and CDR2 are SNHLY and FYNNEI. V lost 6 bases, J lost 7 bases, and 24 bases lay in between. The length of the CDR3 is 16 residues. In nucleotides, the CDR3 is TGTGCCAGCAGAGAACAGGTTCCCTCACGCAGCGGGACCCAGTACTTC. This encodes CASREQVPSRSGTQYF.

The J gene is TRBJ1-6, the V gene TRBV9; no firm D call. This CDR3 spans 15 amino acids. CDR1 SGDLS and CDR2 YYNGEE come from the germline V gene. Deletions cut 1 base from V and 4 bases from J, with 9 bases between. The CDR3 DNA follows: TGTGCCAGCAGCGTAAGCGAAACATATAATTCACCCCTCCACTTT. This translates into CASSVSETYNSPLHF.

The rearrangement uses TRBV20-1 and TRBJ2-3; D is undetermined. This CDR3 is 11 amino acids long. V lost 6 bases, J lost 6 bases, and 10 bases lay in between. Per germline, CDR1 DFQATT and CDR2 SNEGSKA (reference sequence). The CDR3 protein is CSAGPADTQYF. CDR3 coding DNA: TGCAGTGCGGGCCCCGCGGATACGCAGTATTTT.